This T cell receptor (beta chain) was captured in a study of radiotherapy plus CTLA-4 blockade in lung cancer. Study background: Disease control reached 31%, with objective responses in roughly 19%. Study-level results: Response was reportedly best predicted by early blood T cell clone dynamics, with interferon-beta.

CDR1 LGHNA and CDR2 YNFKEQ come from the germline V gene. V was cut by 0 bases and J by 2 bases, with 2 bases left in between. This CDR3 is 12 amino acids long. Regarding this clone: What it binds is not known.

Measured with immunoSEQ multiplex PCR; TCRdb has only the in-frame clones, and not every one. Of more than 100,000 clones in the sample, over 80% are singletons; the top ten hold 6.9%. The source material was peripheral blood, sampled from a patient treated with radiotherapy plus ipilimumab. The chain employs TRBV4-2 and TRBJ2-7; unclear D gene. This clonotype was obtained from a human donor with non-small cell lung cancer that progressed on radiotherapy plus ipilimumab. This chain's CDR3 is CASSQDPYEQYF. The CDR3 nucleotides are TGTGCCAGCAGCCAAGACCCCTACGAGCAGTACTTC.